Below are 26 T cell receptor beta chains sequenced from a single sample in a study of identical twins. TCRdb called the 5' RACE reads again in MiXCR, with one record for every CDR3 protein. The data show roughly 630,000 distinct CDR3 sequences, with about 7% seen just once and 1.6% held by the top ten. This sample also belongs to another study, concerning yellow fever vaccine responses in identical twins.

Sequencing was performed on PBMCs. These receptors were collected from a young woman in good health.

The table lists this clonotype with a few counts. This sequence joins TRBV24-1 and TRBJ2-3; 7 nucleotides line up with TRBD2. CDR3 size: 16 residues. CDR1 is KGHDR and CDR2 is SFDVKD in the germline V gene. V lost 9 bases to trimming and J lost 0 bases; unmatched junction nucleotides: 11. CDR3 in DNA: TGTGCCACCGCGGGCGGGCTAGCGGCGAGCACAGATACGCAGTATTTT. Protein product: CATAGGLAASTDTQYF.

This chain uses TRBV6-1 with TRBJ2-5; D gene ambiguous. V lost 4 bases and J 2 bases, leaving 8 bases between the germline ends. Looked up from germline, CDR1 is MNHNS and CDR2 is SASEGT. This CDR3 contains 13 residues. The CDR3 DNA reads TGTGCCAGCAGTGGGGCCGGACAAGAGACCCAGTACTTC. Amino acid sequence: CASSGAGQETQYF.

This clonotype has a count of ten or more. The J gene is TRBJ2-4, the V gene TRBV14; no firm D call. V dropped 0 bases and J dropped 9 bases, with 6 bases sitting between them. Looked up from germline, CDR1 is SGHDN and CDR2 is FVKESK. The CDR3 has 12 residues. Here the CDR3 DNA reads TGTGCCAGCAGCCAAGATAGGACCATTCAGTACTTC. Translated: CASSQDRTIQYF.

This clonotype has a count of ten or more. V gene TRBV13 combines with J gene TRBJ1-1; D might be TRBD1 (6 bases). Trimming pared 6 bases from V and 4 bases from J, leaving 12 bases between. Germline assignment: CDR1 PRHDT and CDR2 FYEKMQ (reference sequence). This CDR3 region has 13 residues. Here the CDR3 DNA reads TGTGCCAGCAGACAGCGAGGGGGCACTGAAGCTTTCTTT. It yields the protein CASRQRGGTEAFF.

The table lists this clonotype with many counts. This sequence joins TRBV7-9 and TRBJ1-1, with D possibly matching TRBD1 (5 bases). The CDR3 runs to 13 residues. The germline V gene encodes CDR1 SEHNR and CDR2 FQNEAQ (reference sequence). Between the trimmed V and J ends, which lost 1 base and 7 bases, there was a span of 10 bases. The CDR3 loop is CASSLGGRGEAFF. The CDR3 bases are TGTGCCAGCAGCTTAGGGGGCCGGGGTGAAGCTTTCTTT.

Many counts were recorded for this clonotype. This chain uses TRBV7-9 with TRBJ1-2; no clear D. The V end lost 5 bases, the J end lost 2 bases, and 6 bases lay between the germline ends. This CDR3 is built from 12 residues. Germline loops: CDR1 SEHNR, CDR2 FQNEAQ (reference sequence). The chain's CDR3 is CASSPANYGYTF. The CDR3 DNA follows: TGTGCCAGCAGCCCAGCAAACTATGGCTACACCTTC. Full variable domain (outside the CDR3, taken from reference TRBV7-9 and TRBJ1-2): DTGVSQNPRHKITKRGQNVTFRCDPISEHNRLYWYRQTLGQGPEFLTYFQNEAQLEKSRLLSDRFSAERPKGSFSTLEIQRTEQGDSAMYLCASSPANYGYTFGSGTRLTVV.

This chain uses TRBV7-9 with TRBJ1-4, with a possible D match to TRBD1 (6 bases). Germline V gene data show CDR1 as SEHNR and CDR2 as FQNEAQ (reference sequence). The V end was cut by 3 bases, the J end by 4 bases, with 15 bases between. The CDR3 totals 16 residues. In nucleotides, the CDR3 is TGTGCCAGCAGCTTCGGAGGAACAGGGAATAATGAAAAACTGTTTTTT. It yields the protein CASSFGGTGNNEKLFF.

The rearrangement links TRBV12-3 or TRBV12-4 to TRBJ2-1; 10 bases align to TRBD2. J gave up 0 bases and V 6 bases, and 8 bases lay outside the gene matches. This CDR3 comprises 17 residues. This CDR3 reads CASSPHQREGSYNEQFF. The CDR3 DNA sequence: TGTGCCAGCAGCCCCCACCAGCGGGAGGGCTCCTACAATGAGCAGTTCTTC.

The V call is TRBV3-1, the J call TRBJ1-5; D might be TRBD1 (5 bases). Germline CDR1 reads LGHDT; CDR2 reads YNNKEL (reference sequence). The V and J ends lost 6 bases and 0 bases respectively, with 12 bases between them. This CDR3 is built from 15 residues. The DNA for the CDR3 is TGTGCCAGCAGTCAGACAGAATATAGCAATCAGCCCCAGCATTTT. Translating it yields CASSQTEYSNQPQHF.

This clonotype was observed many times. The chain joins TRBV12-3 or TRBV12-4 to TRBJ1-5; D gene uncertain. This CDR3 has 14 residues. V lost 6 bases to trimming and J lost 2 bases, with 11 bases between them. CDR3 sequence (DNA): TGTGCCAGCAGCCCGACCTGGGGCAATCAGCCCCAGCATTTT. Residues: CASSPTWGNQPQHF.

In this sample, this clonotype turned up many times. The CDR3: CASSLVVETQYF. CDR3 in DNA: TGTGCCAGCAGTTTAGTCGTCGAGACCCAGTACTTC. The V and J genes are TRBV12-3 or TRBV12-4 and TRBJ2-5; no clear D. The CDR3 is made up of 12 amino acids. V was pared by 1 base and J by 5 bases, with 5 bases between.

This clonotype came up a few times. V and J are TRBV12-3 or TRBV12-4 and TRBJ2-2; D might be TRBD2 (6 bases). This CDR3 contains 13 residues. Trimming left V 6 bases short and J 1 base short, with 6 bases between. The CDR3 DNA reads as TGTGCCAGCAGGACTAGGAACACCGGGGAGCTGTTTTTT. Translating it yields CASRTRNTGELFF.

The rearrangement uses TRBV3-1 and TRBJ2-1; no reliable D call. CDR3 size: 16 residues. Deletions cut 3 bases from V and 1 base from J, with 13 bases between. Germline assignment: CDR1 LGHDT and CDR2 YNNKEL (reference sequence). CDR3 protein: CASSQSSSLSYNEQFF. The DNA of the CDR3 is TGTGCCAGCAGCCAGTCATCATCCCTTTCCTACAATGAGCAGTTCTTC.

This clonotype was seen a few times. CDR3: CASSIDSPQETQYF. CDR3 sequence (DNA): TGTGCCAGCAGTATAGACTCCCCCCAAGAGACCCAGTACTTC. The J gene is TRBJ2-5, the V gene TRBV12-3 or TRBV12-4; D unresolved. V dropped 5 bases and J dropped 1 base, with 11 bases sitting between them. This CDR3 has 14 residues.

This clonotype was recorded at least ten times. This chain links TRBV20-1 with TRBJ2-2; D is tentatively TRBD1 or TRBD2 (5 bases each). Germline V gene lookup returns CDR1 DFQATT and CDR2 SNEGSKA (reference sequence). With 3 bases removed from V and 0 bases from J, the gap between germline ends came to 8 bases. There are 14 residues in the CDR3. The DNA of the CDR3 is TGCAGTGCTAGGGGACCCTCGAACACCGGGGAGCTGTTTTTT. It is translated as CSARGPSNTGELFF.

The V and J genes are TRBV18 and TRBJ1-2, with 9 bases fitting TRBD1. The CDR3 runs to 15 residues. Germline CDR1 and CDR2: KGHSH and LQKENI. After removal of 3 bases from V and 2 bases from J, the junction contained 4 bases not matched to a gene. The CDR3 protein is CASSPLDRGNYGYTF. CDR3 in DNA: TGTGCCAGCTCACCGCTCGACAGGGGGAACTATGGCTACACCTTC.

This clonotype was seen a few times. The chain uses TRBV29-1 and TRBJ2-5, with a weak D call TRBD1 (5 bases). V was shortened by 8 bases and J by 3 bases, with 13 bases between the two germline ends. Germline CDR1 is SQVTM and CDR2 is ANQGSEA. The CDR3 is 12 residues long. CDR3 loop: CSQRTLEETQYF. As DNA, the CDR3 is TGCAGCCAGAGGACACTGGAAGAGACCCAGTACTTC.

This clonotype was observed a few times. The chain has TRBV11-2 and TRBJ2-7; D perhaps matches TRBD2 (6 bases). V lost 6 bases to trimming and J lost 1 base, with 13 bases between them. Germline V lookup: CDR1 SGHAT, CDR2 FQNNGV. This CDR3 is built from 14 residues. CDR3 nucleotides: TGTGCCAGCAGGGCTGGAGGGGCTTCCTACGAGCAGTACGTC. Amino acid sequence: CASRAGGASYEQYV.

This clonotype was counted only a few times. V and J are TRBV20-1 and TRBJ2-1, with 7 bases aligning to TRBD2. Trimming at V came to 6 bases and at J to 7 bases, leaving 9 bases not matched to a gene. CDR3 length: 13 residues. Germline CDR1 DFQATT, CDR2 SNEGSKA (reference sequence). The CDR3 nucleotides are TGCAGTGCACTACGGGAGGCGGGAAATGAGCAGTTCTTC. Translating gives CSALREAGNEQFF.

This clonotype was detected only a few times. The CDR3 sequence: CATSRDTTAYGYTF. DNA of the CDR3: TGTGCCACCAGCAGAGATACCACCGCCTATGGCTACACCTTC. The chain uses TRBV15 and TRBJ1-2, with D unclear. Germline V lookup: CDR1 LNHNV, CDR2 YYDKDF (reference sequence). V was shortened by 0 bases and J by 4 bases, with 9 bases between the two germline ends. This CDR3 has 14 residues.

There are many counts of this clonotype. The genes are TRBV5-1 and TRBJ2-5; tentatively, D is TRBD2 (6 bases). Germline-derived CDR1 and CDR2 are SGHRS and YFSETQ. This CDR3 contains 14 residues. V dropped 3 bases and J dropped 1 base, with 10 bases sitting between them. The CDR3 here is CASSWGLVQETQYF. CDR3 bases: TGCGCCAGCAGCTGGGGACTCGTCCAAGAGACCCAGTACTTC. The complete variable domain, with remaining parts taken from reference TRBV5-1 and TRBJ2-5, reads KAGVTQTPRYLIKTRGQQVTLSCSPISGHRSVSWYQQTPGQGLQFLFEYFSETQRNKGNFPGRFSGRQFSNSRSEMNVSTLELGDSALYLCASSWGLVQETQYFGPGTRLLVL.

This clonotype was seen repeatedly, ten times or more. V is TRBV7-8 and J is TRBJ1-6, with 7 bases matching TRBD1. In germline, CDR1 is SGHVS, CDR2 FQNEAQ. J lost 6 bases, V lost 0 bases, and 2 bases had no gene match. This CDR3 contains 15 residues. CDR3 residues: CASSLARDSNSPLHF. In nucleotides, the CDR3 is TGTGCCAGCAGCTTAGCCCGGGACAGTAATTCACCCCTCCACTTT.

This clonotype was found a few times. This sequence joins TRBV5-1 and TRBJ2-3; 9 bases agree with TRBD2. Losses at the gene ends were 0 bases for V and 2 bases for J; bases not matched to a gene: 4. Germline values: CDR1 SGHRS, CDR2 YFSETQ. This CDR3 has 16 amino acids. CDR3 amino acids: CASSLGAGGFTDTQYF. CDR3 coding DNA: TGCGCCAGCAGCTTGGGAGCGGGAGGCTTCACAGATACGCAGTATTTT.

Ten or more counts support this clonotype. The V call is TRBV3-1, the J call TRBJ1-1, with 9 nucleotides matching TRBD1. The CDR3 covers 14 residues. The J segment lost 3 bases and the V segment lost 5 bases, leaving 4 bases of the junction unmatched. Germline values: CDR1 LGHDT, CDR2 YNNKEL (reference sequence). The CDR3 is CASSSRDRDTEAFF. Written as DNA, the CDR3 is TGTGCCAGCAGCAGCCGGGACAGGGACACTGAAGCTTTCTTT.

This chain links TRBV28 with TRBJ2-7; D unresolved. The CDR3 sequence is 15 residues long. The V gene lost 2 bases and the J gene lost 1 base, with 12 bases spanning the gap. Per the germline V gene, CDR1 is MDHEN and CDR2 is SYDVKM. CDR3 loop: CASSLISGGSYEQYF. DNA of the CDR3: TGTGCCAGCAGTTTAATCTCCGGCGGTTCCTACGAGCAGTACTTC.

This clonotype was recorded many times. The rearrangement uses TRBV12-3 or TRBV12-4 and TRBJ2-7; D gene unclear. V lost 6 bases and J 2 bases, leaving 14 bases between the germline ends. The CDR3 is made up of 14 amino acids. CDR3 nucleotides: TGTGCCAGCAGCCTAGTAGGGCCACCCTACGAGCAGTACTTC. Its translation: CASSLVGPPYEQYF.